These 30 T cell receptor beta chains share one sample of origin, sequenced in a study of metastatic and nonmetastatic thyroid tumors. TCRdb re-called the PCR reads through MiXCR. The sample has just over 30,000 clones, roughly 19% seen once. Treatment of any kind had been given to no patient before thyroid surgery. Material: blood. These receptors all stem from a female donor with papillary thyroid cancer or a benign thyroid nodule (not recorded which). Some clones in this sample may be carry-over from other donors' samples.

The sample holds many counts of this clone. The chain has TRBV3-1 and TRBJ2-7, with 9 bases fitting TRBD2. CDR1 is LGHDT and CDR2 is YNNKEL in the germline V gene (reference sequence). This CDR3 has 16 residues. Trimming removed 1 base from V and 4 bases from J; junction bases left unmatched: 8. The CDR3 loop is CASSQGAGGPLYEQYF. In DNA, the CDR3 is TGTGCCAGCAGCCAAGGAGCGGGGGGCCCCCTTTACGAGCAGTACTTC.

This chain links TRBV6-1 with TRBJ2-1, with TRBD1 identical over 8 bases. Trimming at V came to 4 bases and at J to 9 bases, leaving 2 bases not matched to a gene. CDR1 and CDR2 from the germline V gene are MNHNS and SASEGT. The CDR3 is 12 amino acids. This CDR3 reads CASSAGQGEQFF. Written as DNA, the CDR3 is TGTGCCAGCAGTGCTGGACAGGGTGAGCAGTTCTTC.

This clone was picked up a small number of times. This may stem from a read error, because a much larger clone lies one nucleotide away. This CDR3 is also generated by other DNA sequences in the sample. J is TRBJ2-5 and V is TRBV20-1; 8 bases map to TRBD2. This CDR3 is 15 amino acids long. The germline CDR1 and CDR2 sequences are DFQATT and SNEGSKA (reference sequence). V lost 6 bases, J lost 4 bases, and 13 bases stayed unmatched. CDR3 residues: CSAIMTGAGVETQYF. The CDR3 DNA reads TGCAGTGCCATCATGACCGGAGCGGGAGTAGAGACCCAGTACTTC.

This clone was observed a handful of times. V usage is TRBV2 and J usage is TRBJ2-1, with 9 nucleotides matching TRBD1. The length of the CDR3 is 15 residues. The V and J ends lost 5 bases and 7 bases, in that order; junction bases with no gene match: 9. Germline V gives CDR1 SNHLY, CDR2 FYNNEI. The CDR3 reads CASSILGQGLNEQFF. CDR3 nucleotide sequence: TGTGCCAGCAGTATACTGGGACAGGGTCTGAATGAGCAGTTCTTC. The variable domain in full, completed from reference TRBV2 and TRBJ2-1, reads EPEVTQTPSHQVTQMGQEVILRCVPISNHLYFYWYRQILGQKVEFLVSFYNNEISEKSEIFDDQFSVERPDGSNFTLKIRSTKLEDSAMYFCASSILGQGLNEQFFGPGTRLTVL.

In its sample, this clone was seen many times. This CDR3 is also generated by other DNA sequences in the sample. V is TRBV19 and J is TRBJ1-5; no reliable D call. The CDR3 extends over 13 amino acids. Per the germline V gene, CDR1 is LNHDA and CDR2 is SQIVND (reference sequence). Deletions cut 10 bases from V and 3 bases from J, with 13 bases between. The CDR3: CATKQGNNQPQHF. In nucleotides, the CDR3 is TGTGCCACCAAACAAGGAAACAATCAGCCCCAGCATTTT.

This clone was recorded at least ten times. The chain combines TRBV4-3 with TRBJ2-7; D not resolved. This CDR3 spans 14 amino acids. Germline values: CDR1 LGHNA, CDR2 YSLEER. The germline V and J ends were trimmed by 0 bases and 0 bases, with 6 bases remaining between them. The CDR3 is CASSQDSPSYEQYF. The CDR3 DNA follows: TGCGCCAGCAGCCAAGACAGTCCCTCCTACGAGCAGTACTTC.

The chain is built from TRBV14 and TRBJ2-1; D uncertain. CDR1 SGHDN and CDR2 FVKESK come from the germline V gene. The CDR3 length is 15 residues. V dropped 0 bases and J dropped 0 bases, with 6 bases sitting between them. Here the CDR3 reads CASSQDRRSYNEQFF. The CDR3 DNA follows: TGTGCCAGCAGCCAAGATCGGCGCTCCTACAATGAGCAGTTCTTC.

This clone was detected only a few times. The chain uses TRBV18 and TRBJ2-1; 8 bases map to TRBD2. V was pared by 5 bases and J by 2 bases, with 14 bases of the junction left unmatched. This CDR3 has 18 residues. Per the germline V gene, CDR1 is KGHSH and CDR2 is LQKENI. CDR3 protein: CASSSSIRTSRAYNEQFF. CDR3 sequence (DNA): TGTGCCAGCTCATCGTCAATACGGACTAGCAGGGCCTACAATGAGCAGTTCTTC. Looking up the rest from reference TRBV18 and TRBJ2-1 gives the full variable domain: NAGVMQNPRHLVRRRGQEARLRCSPMKGHSHVYWYRQLPEEGLKFMVYLQKENIIDESGMPKERFSAEFPKEGPSILRIQQVVRGDSAAYFCASSSSIRTSRAYNEQFFGPGTRLTVL.

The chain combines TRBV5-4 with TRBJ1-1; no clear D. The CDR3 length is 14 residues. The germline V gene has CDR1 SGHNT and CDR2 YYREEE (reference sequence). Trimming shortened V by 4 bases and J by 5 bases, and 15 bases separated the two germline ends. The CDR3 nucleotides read TGTGCCAGCAGCGGAGTAAAGGGTGGGACTGAAGCTTTCTTT. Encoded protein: CASSGVKGGTEAFF.

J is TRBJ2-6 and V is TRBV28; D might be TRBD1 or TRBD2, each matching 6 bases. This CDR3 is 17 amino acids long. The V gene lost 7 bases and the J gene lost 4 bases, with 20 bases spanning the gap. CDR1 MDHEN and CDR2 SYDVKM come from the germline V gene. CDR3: CASNRRGWGSGANVLTF. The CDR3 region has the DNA TGTGCCAGCAACAGGAGGGGGTGGGGATCCGGGGCCAACGTCCTGACTTTC. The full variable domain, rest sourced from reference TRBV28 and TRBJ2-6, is DVKVTQSSRYLVKRTGEKVFLECVQDMDHENMFWYRQDPGLGLRLIYFSYDVKMKEKGDIPEGYSVSREKKERFSLILESASTNQTSMYLCASNRRGWGSGANVLTFGAGSRLTVL.

The CDR3 reads CAWRGTSGYNEQFF. CDR3 DNA: TGTGCCTGGAGGGGGACTAGCGGATACAATGAGCAGTTCTTC. The gene calls are TRBV30 and TRBJ2-1; 11 bases agree with TRBD2. Trimming cost V 3 bases and J 4 bases; bases outside gene matches: 2. CDR3 length: 14 residues. Per germline, CDR1 GTSNPN and CDR2 SVGIG (reference sequence).

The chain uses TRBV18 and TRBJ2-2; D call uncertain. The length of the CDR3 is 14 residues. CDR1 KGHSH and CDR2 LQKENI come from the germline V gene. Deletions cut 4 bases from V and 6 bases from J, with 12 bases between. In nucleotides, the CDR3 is TGTGCCAGCTCACTAGGACCCTTCCCCGGGGAGCTGTTTTTT. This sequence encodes CASSLGPFPGELFF.

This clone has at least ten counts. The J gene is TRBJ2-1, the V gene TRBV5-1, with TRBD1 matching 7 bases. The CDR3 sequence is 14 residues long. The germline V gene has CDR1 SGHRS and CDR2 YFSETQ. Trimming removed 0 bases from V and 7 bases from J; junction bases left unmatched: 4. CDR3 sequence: CASSLVAGGNEQFF. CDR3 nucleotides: TGCGCCAGCAGCTTGGTTGCAGGGGGAAATGAGCAGTTCTTC.

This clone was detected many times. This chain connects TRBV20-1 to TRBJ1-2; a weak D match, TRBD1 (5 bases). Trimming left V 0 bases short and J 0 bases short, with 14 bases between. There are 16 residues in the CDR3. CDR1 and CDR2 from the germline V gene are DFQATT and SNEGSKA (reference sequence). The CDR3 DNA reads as TGCAGTGCTAGAGATGGGGGACTCACCCCTAACTATGGCTACACCTTC. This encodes CSARDGGLTPNYGYTF.

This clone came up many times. In nucleotides, the CDR3 is TGTGCCAGCAGCCGACAGGGGGCCTATGGCTACACCTTC. It encodes CASSRQGAYGYTF. This rearrangement joins TRBV7-2 to TRBJ1-2, with TRBD1 matching 10 bases. The germline gives CDR1 SGHTA, CDR2 FQGNSA. The V and J ends lost 5 bases and 4 bases, in that order; junction bases with no gene match: 1. The CDR3 runs to 13 residues. Looking up the rest from reference TRBV7-2 and TRBJ1-2 gives the full variable domain: GAGVSQSPSNKVTEKGKDVELRCDPISGHTALYWYRQSLGQGLEFLIYFQGNSAPDKSGLPSDRFSAERTGGSVSTLTIQRTQQEDSAVYLCASSRQGAYGYTFGSGTRLTVV.

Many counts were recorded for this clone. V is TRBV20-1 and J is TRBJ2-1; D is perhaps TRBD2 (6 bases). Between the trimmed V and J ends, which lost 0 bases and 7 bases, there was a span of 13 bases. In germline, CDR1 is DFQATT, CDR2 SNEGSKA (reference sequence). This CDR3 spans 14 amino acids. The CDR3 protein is CSARDLGGRNEQFF. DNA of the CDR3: TGCAGTGCTAGAGATCTCGGGGGTCGGAATGAGCAGTTCTTC.

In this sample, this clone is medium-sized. The CDR3 spells CASTDEGDYNEQFF. Here the CDR3 DNA reads TGTGCCAGCACAGATGAAGGGGATTACAATGAGCAGTTCTTC. The genes are TRBV6-2 or TRBV6-3 and TRBJ2-1, with TRBD1 as a possible D gene (5 bases). The V end lost 7 bases, the J end lost 4 bases, and 14 bases lay between the germline ends. Germline V lookup: CDR1 MNHEY, CDR2 SVGEGT. The CDR3 runs to 14 residues.

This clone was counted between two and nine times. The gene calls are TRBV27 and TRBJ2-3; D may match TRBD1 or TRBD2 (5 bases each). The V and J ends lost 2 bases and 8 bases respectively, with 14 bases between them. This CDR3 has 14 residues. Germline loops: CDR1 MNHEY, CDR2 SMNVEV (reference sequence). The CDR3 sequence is CASSLRRGQGTQYF. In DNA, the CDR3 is TGTGCCAGCAGTTTAAGGCGAGGGCAGGGTACGCAGTATTTT.

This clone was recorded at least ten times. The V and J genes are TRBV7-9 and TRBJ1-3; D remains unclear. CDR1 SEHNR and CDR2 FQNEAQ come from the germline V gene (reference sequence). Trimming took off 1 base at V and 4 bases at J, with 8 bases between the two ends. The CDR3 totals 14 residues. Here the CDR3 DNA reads TGTGCCAGCAGCTTAGTACATCAGGGAAACACCATATATTTT. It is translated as CASSLVHQGNTIYF.

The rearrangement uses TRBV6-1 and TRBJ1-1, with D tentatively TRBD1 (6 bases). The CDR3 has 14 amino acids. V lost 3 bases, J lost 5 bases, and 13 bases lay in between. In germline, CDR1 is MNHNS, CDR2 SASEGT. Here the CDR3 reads CASSDGGDGTEAFF. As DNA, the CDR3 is TGTGCCAGCAGTGACGGGGGCGACGGGACTGAAGCTTTCTTT.

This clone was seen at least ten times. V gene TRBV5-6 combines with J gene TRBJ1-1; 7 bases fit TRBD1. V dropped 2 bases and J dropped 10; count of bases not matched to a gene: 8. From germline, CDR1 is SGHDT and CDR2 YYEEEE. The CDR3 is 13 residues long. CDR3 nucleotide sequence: TGTGCCAGCAGCTTCCCGACAGGGATCGGAGCTTTCTTT. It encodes CASSFPTGIGAFF. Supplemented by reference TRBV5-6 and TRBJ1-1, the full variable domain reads DAGVTQSPTHLIKTRGQQVTLRCSPKSGHDTVSWYQQALGQGPQFIFQYYEEEERQRGNFPDRFSGHQFPNYSSELNVNALLLGDSALYLCASSFPTGIGAFFGQGTRLTVV.

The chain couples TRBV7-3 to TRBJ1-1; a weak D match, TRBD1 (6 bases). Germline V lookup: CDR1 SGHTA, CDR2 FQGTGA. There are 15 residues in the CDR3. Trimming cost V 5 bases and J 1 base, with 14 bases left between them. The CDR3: CASSLDGGANTEAFF. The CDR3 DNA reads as TGTGCCAGCAGCCTGGACGGGGGGGCGAACACTGAAGCTTTCTTT.

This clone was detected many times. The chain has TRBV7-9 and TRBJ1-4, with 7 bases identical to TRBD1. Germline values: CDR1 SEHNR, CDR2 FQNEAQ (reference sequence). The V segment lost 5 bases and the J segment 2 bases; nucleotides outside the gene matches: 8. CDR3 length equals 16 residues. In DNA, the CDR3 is TGTGCCAGCAGCCGGAGACAGGGAATGACTAATGAAAAACTGTTTTTT. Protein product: CASSRRQGMTNEKLFF.

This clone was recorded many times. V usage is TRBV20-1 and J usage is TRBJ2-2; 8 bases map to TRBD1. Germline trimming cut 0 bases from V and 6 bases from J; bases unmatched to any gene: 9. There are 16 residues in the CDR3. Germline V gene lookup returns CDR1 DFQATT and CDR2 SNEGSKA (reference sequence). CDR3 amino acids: CSARDVGRGLAGELFF. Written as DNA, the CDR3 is TGCAGTGCTAGAGATGTCGGCAGGGGGCTCGCCGGGGAGCTGTTTTTT.

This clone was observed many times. CDR3 protein: CASSLSPRSELFF. In DNA form, the CDR3 reads TGTGCCAGCTCACTTAGCCCACGTAGTGAGCTGTTTTTT. The chain employs TRBV18 and TRBJ2-2; D remains unclear. Trimming removed 4 bases at V and 11 bases at J, with 14 bases between. The CDR3 totals 13 residues. CDR1 and CDR2 (germline): KGHSH, LQKENI.

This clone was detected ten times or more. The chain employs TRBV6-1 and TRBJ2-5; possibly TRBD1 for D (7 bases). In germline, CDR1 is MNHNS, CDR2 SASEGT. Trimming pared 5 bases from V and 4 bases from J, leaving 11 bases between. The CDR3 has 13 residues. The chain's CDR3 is CASSRQGGETQYF. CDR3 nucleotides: TGTGCCAGCAGTCGACAGGGAGGAGAGACCCAGTACTTC.

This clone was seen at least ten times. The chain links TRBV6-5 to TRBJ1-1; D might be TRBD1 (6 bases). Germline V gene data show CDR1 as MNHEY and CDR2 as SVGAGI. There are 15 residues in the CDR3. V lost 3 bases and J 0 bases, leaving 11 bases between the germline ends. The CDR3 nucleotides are TGTGCCAGCAGTTATAGGGGGTTAATGAACACTGAAGCTTTCTTT. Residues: CASSYRGLMNTEAFF.

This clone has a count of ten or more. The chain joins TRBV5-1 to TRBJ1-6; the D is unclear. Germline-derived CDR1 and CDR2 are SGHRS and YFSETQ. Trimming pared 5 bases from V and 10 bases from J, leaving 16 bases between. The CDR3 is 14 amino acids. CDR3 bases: TGCGCCAGCAGGCCGGCCAGCAACTTGTCACCCCTCCACTTT. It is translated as CASRPASNLSPLHF.

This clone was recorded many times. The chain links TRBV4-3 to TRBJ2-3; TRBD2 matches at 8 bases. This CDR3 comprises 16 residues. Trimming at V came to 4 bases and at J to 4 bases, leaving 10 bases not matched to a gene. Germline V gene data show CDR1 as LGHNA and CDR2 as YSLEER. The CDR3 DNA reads TGCGCCAGCAGCCCCTCACTAGCGGAGGGCGCAGATACGCAGTATTTT. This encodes CASSPSLAEGADTQYF.

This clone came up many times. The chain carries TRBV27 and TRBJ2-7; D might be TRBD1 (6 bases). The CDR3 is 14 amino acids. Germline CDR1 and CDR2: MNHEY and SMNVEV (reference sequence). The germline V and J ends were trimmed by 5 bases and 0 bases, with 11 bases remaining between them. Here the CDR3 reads CASSPGTHSYEQYF. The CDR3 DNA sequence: TGTGCCAGCAGTCCCGGGACACACTCCTACGAGCAGTACTTC.